This T cell receptor (beta chain) was captured by sequencing in a study of radiotherapy plus CTLA-4 blockade in lung cancer. The CDR3 extends over 16 amino acids. The V end lost 0 bases, the J end lost 0 bases, and 9 bases lay between the germline ends. Germline CDR1 reads LNHDA; CDR2 reads SQIVND (reference sequence). It was focal radiation plus CTLA-4 blockade with ipilimumab that patients with chemo-refractory metastatic non-small-cell lung cancer received. The data were produced by immunoSEQ multiplex PCR, yet TCRdb's version contains in-frame clones alone and is incomplete. The sample has tens of thousands of clones, 70% to 80% seen once.

The receptor's source is a human donor with non-small cell lung cancer who had a complete response to radiotherapy plus ipilimumab. The chain links TRBV19 to TRBJ2-1; D is unclear. Sequenced here: peripheral blood, sampled from a patient treated with radiotherapy plus ipilimumab. The CDR3 DNA reads TGTGCCAGTAGTATAGAGAGAGTTATCTCCTACAATGAGCAGTTCTTC. Its protein is CASSIERVISYNEQFF.